This TCR beta chain comes out of a study of CD8 T cells in Susac syndrome. A note on this clonotype: At one end the junction does not follow the germline gene, possibly because of a read error.

RNA, at about 0.5 to 1 ug, was reverse transcribed with random hexamers. A multiplex approach, immunoSEQ multiplex PCR, amplified TCR beta CDR3 across 54 Vbeta and 13 Jbeta. Via MiXCR, TCRdb re-called the immunoSEQ multiplex PCR reads, giving one row per CDR3 protein. The table shows roughly 76,000 distinct CDR3 sequences, with roughly 92% occurring only once. The TCR comes from a human donor with Susac syndrome. Sequenced input: CD8+ T cells from PBMCs.

CDR3 in amino acids: CNVDGTIQSTEAFF. DNA of the CDR3: TGCAACGTTGATGGTACAATTCAGAGCACTGAAGCTTTCTTT. The chain joins TRBV29-1 to TRBJ1-1; D call uncertain. Germline CDR1 reads SQVTM; CDR2 reads ANQGSEA. The CDR3 spans 14 residues.